These T cell receptor beta chains were read from a single sample in a study of blood T cells in healthy people across ages. TCRdb used MiXCR to reprocess the 5' RACE reads, holding one entry per CDR3 protein. The table shows 1.5 million to 2 million distinct CDR3 sequences, with 28% occurring only once. The source material was blood. Source of these receptors: a woman under 40 in good health. The CDR3 runs from the conserved cysteine through the conserved F or W. D genes are given only for firm matches. Clone size is not always given. Where it is, it says once, few, many or a class for expanded clones.

clone_size,d_call,cdr3_length,j_call,v_call,cdr3_nt,cdr3_aa
.,.,16,TRBJ2-1,TRBV25-1,TGTGCCAGCAGTGAATCTGAGGGTGGGGCCTACAATGAGCAGTTCTTC,CASSESEGGAYNEQFF
.,.,13,TRBJ1-2,TRBV27,TGTGCCAGCGGAAGGGCAGGCAACTATGGCTACACCTTC,CASGRAGNYGYTF
few,.,14,TRBJ2-5,TRBV12-3/TRBV12-4,TGTGCCAGCAGTCCGCTGGGGCGCAAAGAGACCCAGTACTTC,CASSPLGRKETQYF
few,.,14,TRBJ2-7,TRBV6-2/TRBV6-3,TGTGCCAGCAGTAAAACGGGACGGGGCTACGAGCAGTACTTC,CASSKTGRGYEQYF
few,.,12,TRBJ2-7,TRBV7-2,TGTGCCAGCAGTCCCTCTGCGGGAGAGCAGTACTTC,CASSPSAGEQYF
many,TRBD1,15,TRBJ2-1,TRBV20-1,TGCAGTGCTAGAGCCCCGGGACAGGGGCCTAATGAGCAGTTCTTC,CSARAPGQGPNEQFF
many,.,14,TRBJ2-7,TRBV10-3,TGTGCCATCAGGGACTATTACAGCTCCTACGAGCAGTACTTC,CAIRDYYSSYEQYF
many,.,11,TRBJ2-7,TRBV29-1,TGCAGCGCGGGCCCAGGAGCGAGGCAGTACTTC,CSAGPGARQYF
few,.,14,TRBJ1-2,TRBV7-3,TGTGCCAGCAGCTCACAGGGAGGGATCTATGGCTACACCTTC,CASSSQGGIYGYTF
many,.,13,TRBJ1-1,TRBV7-9,TGTGCCAGCAGTTTCCCAGGGAACACTGAAGCTTTCTTT,CASSFPGNTEAFF
.,.,14,TRBJ1-2,TRBV14,TGTGCCAGCAGACCCATTACGGGGAACTATGGCTACACCTTC,CASRPITGNYGYTF
many,TRBD2,19,TRBJ2-7,TRBV6-2/TRBV6-3,TGTGCCAGCAGAGAAGGCCTGGGACTAGCGGGAGGGGCCTCCTACGAGCAGTACTTC,CASREGLGLAGGASYEQYF
.,TRBD2,14,TRBJ2-7,TRBV3-1,TGTGCCAGCAGCCCCGGGACTAGCTTCGCCGAGCAGTACTTC,CASSPGTSFAEQYF
.,TRBD1,18,TRBJ1-2,TRBV29-1,TGCAGCGCCCAGGTTGCCGGGACAGGTTTGATTAAATCGAGTGGCTACACCTTC,CSAQVAGTGLIKSSGYTF
.,.,17,TRBJ2-3,TRBV6-6,TGTGCCAGCAGTTCCCCCCCACAGGGTGACCCCACAGATACGCAGTATTTT,CASSSPPQGDPTDTQYF
.,TRBD2,16,TRBJ2-1,TRBV9,TGTGCCAGCAGAGCCCCCGGGACTAGCGATTACAATGAGCAGTTCTTC,CASRAPGTSDYNEQFF
.,TRBD2,14,TRBJ2-7,TRBV2,TGTGCCACTGCAAGGCTAGCGGCGGGGTACGAGCAGTACTTC,CATARLAAGYEQYF
few,TRBD1,15,TRBJ2-3,TRBV10-3,TGTGCCATCAGTGAGTCCACAGGGGGGCACCATACGCAGTATTTT,CAISESTGGHHTQYF
many,.,14,TRBJ2-7,TRBV7-2,TGTGCCAGCAGCTTGTCTAGGCACTCCTACGAGCAGTACTTC,CASSLSRHSYEQYF
.,.,14,TRBJ1-5,TRBV12-3/TRBV12-4,TGTGCCAGCAGTTTTGTGCGTAGCAATCAGCCCCAGCATTTT,CASSFVRSNQPQHF
.,TRBD1,20,TRBJ2-6,TRBV7-9,TGTGCCAGCAGCGCAAATGGACCGGGACAGGGGGCTTCTGGGGCCAACGTCCTGACTTTC,CASSANGPGQGASGANVLTF
few,.,13,TRBJ2-1,TRBV24-1,TGTGCCACCAGTGGCCCGAGGGCCCATGAGCAGTTCTTC,CATSGPRAHEQFF
.,TRBD2,18,TRBJ2-2,TRBV7-2,TGTGCCAGCAGCTTAGGATTAGCGGGGGGCCCATGGACCGGGGAGCTGTTTTTT,CASSLGLAGGPWTGELFF
few,.,15,TRBJ1-4,TRBV9,TGTACCAGCAGCGTAGGACAGATCCAGCGTGAAAAACTGTTTTTT,CTSSVGQIQREKLFF
many,.,12,TRBJ2-7,TRBV29-1,TGCAGCGTTCGTCGAGGACCCTACGAGCAGTACTTC,CSVRRGPYEQYF
many,TRBD1,14,TRBJ2-1,TRBV29-1,TGCAGCGTCGTCGTGACAGGGAGCTACAATGAGCAGTTCTTC,CSVVVTGSYNEQFF
once,TRBD2,19,TRBJ2-1,TRBV7-2,TGTGCCAACAGCTTACAGCTAGGGGGGGGACTAGCGGGAGCCTATGAGCAGTTCTTC,CANSLQLGGGLAGAYEQFF
many,.,14,TRBJ2-5,TRBV6-5,TGTGCCAGCAGTTACGGGGAGTACCAAGAGACCCAGTACTTC,CASSYGEYQETQYF
.,.,14,TRBJ1-5,TRBV6-5,TGTGCCAGCAGCGAGACAGTGGGGGATCAGCCCCAGCATTTT,CASSETVGDQPQHF
.,.,12,TRBJ2-7,TRBV7-2,TGTGCCAGCAGCTCCGTCTTCCGAGAGCAGTACTTC,CASSSVFREQYF
.,.,14,TRBJ1-1,TRBV5-1,TGCGCCAGCAGCTTGGATCAGCTGAACACTGAAGCTTTCTTT,CASSLDQLNTEAFF
many,.,13,TRBJ1-2,TRBV18,TGTGCCAGCTCACCCTTGGAAAACTATGGCTACACCTTC,CASSPLENYGYTF
.,TRBD2,15,TRBJ2-5,TRBV7-9,TGTGCCAGCAGCCTCACGCGGGGGATCCAAGAGACCCAGTACTTC,CASSLTRGIQETQYF
many,.,13,TRBJ1-5,TRBV5-5,TGTGCCAGCAACCTCGGGGGCAATCAGCCCCAGCATTTT,CASNLGGNQPQHF
.,.,12,TRBJ1-1,TRBV27,TGTGCCAGCAGTTCAGGCTTCAGGGGAGCTTTCTTT,CASSSGFRGAFF
.,TRBD1,16,TRBJ2-2,TRBV4-1,TGCGCCAGCAAGGGACAGGGAATCGCCTTCACCGGGGAGCTGTTTTTT,CASKGQGIAFTGELFF
few,TRBD2,14,TRBJ2-7,TRBV5-1,TGCGCCACACGGGCGGGAGCTACCTCCTACGAGCAGTACTTC,CATRAGATSYEQYF